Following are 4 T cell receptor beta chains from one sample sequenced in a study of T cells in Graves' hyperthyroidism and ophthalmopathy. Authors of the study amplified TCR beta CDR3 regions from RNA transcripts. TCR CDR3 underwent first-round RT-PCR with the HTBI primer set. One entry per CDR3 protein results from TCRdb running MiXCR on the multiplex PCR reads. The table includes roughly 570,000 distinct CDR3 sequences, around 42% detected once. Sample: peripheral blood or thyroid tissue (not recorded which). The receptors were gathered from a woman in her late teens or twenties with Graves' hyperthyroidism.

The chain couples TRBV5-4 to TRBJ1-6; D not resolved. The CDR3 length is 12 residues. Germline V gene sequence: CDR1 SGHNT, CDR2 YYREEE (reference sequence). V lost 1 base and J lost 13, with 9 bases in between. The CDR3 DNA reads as TGTGCCAGCAGCTTGTTCAGCCGCCCCCTCCACTTT. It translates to CASSLFSRPLHF.

In nucleotides, the CDR3 is TGTGCCAGCACGCGACTAGCGGAAGAGACCCAGTACTTC. It codes for CASTRLAEETQYF. V is TRBV2 and J is TRBJ2-5, with TRBD2 identical over 9 bases. The V segment lost 7 bases and the J segment 3 bases; nucleotides outside the gene matches: 3. This CDR3 is built from 13 residues. Germline V CDR1 and CDR2: SNHLY, FYNNEI.

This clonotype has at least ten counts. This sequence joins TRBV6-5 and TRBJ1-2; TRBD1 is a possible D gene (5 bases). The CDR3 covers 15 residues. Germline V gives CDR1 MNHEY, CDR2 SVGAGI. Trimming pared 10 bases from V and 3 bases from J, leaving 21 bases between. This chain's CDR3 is CATRKPNRLDYGYTF. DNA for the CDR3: TGTGCCACCAGGAAGCCGAACAGGCTAGACTATGGCTACACCTTC.

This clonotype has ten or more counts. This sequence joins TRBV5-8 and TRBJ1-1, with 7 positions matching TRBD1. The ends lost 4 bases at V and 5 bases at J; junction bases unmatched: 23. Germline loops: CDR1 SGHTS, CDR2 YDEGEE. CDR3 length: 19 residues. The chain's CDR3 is CASSGRFAAFRDSGTEAFF. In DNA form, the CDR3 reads TGTGCCAGCAGCGGGAGATTTGCCGCTTTTCGGGACAGCGGGACTGAAGCTTTCTTT.